Shown below are 12 T cell receptor beta chains from a single sample sequenced in a study of blood T cells in healthy people across ages. The use of a sample-barcoded 5' primer and a J-beta primer mix characterized a second PCR of roughly 7 to 12 cycles. MiXCR, applied by TCRdb to the 5' RACE reads, yields one record per CDR3 protein. Of about 630,000 distinct CDR3 sequences listed, around a fifth are singletons. The sequencing input was blood. These receptors were obtained from a man between 65 and 85 years old in good health.

This clonotype came up a few times. The CDR3 reads CASSPRLARETQYF. The CDR3 bases are TGTGCCAGCAGCCCCCGACTAGCTAGAGAGACCCAGTACTTC. The J gene is TRBJ2-5, the V gene TRBV7-8; 7 bases align to TRBD2. This CDR3 is built from 14 residues. Germline CDR1 SGHVS, CDR2 FQNEAQ. Germline trimming cut 5 bases from V and 4 bases from J; bases unmatched to any gene: 7.

The sample holds a few counts of this clonotype. V is TRBV6-1 and J is TRBJ2-7; 7 positions agree with TRBD2. Germline V gives CDR1 MNHNS, CDR2 SASEGT. V lost 8 bases to trimming and J lost 3 bases; unmatched junction nucleotides: 10. There are 14 residues in the CDR3. CDR3 amino acids: CASLTSDAIYEQYF. The CDR3 DNA reads TGTGCCAGCCTTACTAGCGACGCGATCTACGAGCAGTACTTC.

The rearrangement joins TRBV7-9 to TRBJ2-2; 8 bases map to TRBD2. The CDR3 has 16 amino acids. In germline, CDR1 is SEHNR, CDR2 FQNEAQ (reference sequence). J lost 3 bases, V lost 7 bases, and 10 bases had no gene match. For the CDR3, the DNA is TGTGCCAGCATCCCAGGGAGCGGGAGCGACACCGGGGAGCTGTTTTTT. Translated, it gives CASIPGSGSDTGELFF.

In this sample, this clonotype turned up a few times. CDR3 region: CASTKSLGYNEQFF. DNA of the CDR3: TGTGCCAGCACAAAAAGTCTAGGGTACAATGAGCAGTTCTTC. The chain has TRBV7-9 and TRBJ2-1; D gene unclear. CDR1 is SEHNR and CDR2 is FQNEAQ in the germline V gene (reference sequence). CDR3 length: 14 residues. The ends were cut back, 7 bases at V and 4 bases at J, with 14 bases in the middle.

The V call is TRBV7-2, the J call TRBJ2-7; D is unclear. Germline V gene data show CDR1 as SGHTA and CDR2 as FQGNSA. Trimming shortened V by 3 bases and J by 4 bases, and 10 bases separated the two germline ends. The CDR3 runs 13 residues. CDR3 region: CASSLTQAYEQYF. DNA for the CDR3: TGTGCCAGCAGCTTGACTCAGGCTTACGAGCAGTACTTC.

The chain couples TRBV7-2 to TRBJ2-5; D is perhaps TRBD1 (6 bases). With the DNA end fitting TRBJ2-1 better, the J assignment may be wrong. Germline V CDR1 and CDR2: SGHTA, FQGNSA. This CDR3 contains 14 residues. This CDR3 is CASRPGTSGSEQFF. In nucleotides, the CDR3 is TGTGCCAGCAGACCTGGGACATCGGGTTCGGAGCAGTTCTTC.

This sequence joins TRBV5-5 and TRBJ2-1, with no clear D. Trimming left V 3 bases short and J 8 bases short, with 12 bases between. This CDR3 comprises 13 residues. Germline assignment: CDR1 SGHKS and CDR2 YYEKEE (reference sequence). CDR3 residues: CASSYLKRDEQFF. The CDR3 DNA follows: TGTGCCAGCAGCTACCTAAAACGGGATGAGCAGTTCTTC.

This sequence joins TRBV5-1 and TRBJ2-3; possibly TRBD2 for D (6 bases). The germline CDR1 and CDR2 sequences are SGHRS and YFSETQ. Trimming stripped 4 bases from V and 6 bases from J, with 18 bases between. The CDR3 spans 15 residues. The CDR3: CASSTGLGVDDTQYF. The CDR3 DNA sequence: TGCGCCAGCAGCACGGGACTGGGGGTAGACGATACGCAGTATTTT.

This sequence joins TRBV9 and TRBJ2-1, with TRBD2 matching 9 bases. V gave up 6 bases and J gave up 4 bases; unmatched junction bases: 8. This CDR3 is built from 15 residues. Germline loops: CDR1 SGDLS, CDR2 YYNGEE. This CDR3 is CASTPGLAPYNEQFF. CDR3 DNA: TGTGCCAGCACCCCCGGACTAGCGCCTTACAATGAGCAGTTCTTC.

In its sample, this clonotype was seen a few times. The genes are TRBV27 and TRBJ1-4; 7 nucleotides line up with TRBD1. Germline V gives CDR1 MNHEY, CDR2 SMNVEV (reference sequence). This CDR3 is built from 13 residues. The V and J ends lost 4 bases and 10 bases, in that order; junction bases with no gene match: 6. CDR3 sequence reads: CASSSQRQGKLFF. The CDR3 bases are TGTGCCAGCAGTTCACAACGACAGGGAAAACTGTTTTTT.

This clonotype came up many times. This chain links TRBV10-3 with TRBJ2-6; 8 nucleotides match TRBD1. Trimming at V came to 7 bases and at J to 0 bases, leaving 5 bases not matched to a gene. Germline assignment: CDR1 ENHRY and CDR2 SYGVKD. This CDR3 is built from 16 residues. The CDR3 DNA reads as TGTGCCATCAAAGGACAGGGCAACTCTGGGGCCAACGTCCTGACTTTC. It is translated as CAIKGQGNSGANVLTF.

This clonotype was counted a few times. The chain combines TRBV10-3 with TRBJ2-5; D uncertain. CDR3 size: 12 residues. Germline loops: CDR1 ENHRY, CDR2 SYGVKD. Trimming shortened V by 3 bases and J by 3 bases, and 5 bases separated the two germline ends. CDR3 in DNA: TGTGCCATCAGTGACGCGGAAGAGACCCAGTACTTC. Translating it yields CAISDAEETQYF.